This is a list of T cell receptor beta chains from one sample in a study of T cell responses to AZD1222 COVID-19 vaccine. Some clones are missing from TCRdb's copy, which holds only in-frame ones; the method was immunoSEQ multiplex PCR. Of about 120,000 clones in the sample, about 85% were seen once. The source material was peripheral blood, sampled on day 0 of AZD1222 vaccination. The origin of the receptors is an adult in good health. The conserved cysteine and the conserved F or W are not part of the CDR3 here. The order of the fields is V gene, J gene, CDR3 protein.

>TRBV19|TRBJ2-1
ASSPFVAGAYNEQF
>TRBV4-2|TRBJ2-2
ASSRGGELF
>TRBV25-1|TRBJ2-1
ASSATGGTYNEQF
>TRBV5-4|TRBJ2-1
ASSIGLEPEQF
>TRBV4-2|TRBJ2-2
ASSHAEGGNTGELF
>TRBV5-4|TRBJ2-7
ASSFEGLSYEQY
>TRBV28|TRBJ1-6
ASTPGTPDRAPGPLH
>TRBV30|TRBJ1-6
AWRPPGNSPLH
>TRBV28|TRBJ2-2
ASSLAVTGELF
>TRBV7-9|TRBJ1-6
ASSPRGQNSPLH
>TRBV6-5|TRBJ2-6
ASRSPGANVLT
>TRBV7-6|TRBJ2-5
ASSRQAGPLGETQY
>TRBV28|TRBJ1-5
ASSADLGLYSNQPQH
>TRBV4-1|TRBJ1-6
ASSQTGAGNSPLH
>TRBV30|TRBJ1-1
AWTLRAATEAF
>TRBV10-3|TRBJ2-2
AILTGQGGATGELF
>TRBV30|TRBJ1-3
AWSEEANSGNTIY
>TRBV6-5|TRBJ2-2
ASVGPGKTGELF
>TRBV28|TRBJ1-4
ASSPDRENEKLF
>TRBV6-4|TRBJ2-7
ASTGSRRSDSYEQY
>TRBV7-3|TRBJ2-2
ASSLSVRRGLTGELF
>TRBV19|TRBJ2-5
ASMVSSTALETQY
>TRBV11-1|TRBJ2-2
ASSLHSGGNTGELF
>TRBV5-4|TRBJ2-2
ASSLRDRSSTGELF
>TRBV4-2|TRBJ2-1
ASSPSGLAGVNGAYNEQF
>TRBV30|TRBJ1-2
AWSRNYGYT
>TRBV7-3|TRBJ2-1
ASSYLRGNEQF
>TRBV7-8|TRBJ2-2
ASSSPGTGELF
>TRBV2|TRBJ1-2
ASSEAGQGRGGYT
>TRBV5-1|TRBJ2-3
ASSPGHRTDTQY
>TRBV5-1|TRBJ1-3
ASSLHIGNTIY
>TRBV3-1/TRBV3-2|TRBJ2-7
ASSQGQIGLRGEQY
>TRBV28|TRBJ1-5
ASLSGGNQPQH
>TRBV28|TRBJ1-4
ASTLPGLTNEKLF
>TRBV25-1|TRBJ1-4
ASSPRTGNANEKLF
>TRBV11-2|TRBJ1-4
ASSLMLTATNEKLF
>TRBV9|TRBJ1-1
ASSEQGYTEAF
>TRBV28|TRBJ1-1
ASSLGGTLPTGF
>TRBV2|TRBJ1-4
ASSVAGSEKLF
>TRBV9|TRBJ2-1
ASSVEGERYNEQF
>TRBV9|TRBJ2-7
ASSVGTGGPYEQY
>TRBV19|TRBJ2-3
ASSVPTSGTDTQY
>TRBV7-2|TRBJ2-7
ASSSTGTYEQY
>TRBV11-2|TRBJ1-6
ASSSRFSGVGNSPLH
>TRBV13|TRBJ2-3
ASSLRLASGITDTQY
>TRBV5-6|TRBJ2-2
ASSFGEGELF
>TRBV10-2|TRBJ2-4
ASSEKNIQY
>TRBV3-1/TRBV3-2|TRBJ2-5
ASSQGSGLVETQY
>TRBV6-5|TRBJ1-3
ASSYSAQNSGNTIY
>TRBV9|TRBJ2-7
ASSKGLAGGLHEQY
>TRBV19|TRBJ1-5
ASSIETGGAGQPQH
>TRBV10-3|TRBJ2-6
AISDPDSGRTGSSGANVLT
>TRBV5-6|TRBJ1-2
ASSSDRVYGYT
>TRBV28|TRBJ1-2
ASRANYGYT